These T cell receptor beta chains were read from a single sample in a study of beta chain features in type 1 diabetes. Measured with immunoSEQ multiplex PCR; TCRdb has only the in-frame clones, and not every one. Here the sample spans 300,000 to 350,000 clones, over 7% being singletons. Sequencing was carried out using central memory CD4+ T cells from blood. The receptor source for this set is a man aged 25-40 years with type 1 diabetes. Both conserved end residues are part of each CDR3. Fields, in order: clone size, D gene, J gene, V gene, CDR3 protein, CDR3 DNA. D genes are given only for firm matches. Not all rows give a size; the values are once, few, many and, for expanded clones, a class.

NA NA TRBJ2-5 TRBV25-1 CASSAGGPQETQYF TGTGCCAGCAGTGCCGGTGGCCCCCAAGAGACCCAGTACTTC
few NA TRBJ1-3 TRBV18 CASSQGNTIYF TGTGCCAGCTCCCAGGGAAACACCATATATTTT
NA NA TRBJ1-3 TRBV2 CASKWAAGNTIYF TGTGCCAGCAAATGGGCAGCCGGAAACACCATATATTTT
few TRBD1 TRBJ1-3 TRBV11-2 CASSRTGGSGNTIYF TGTGCCAGCAGTAGGACAGGGGGAAGTGGAAACACCATATATTTT
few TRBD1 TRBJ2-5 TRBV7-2 CASSGRTGGIQETQYF TGTGCCAGCAGCGGTCGGACAGGGGGGATACAAGAGACCCAGTACTTC
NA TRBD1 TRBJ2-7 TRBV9 CASSPNDRGYSEQYF TGTGCCAGCAGCCCGAACGACAGGGGGTATTCCGAGCAGTACTTC
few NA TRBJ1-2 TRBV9 CASNRFDRRDGYTF TGTGCCAGCAATAGGTTTGACAGGCGGGATGGCTACACCTTC
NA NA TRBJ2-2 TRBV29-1 CSVGRGATNTGELFF TGCAGCGTTGGAAGGGGGGCTACGAACACCGGGGAGCTGTTTTTT
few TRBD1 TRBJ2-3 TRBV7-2 CASSPRDRERTDTQYF TGTGCCAGCAGCCCGAGGGACAGGGAAAGAACAGATACGCAGTATTTT
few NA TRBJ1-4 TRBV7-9 CASSLLWLNEKLFF TGTGCCAGCAGCTTACTCTGGCTTAATGAAAAACTGTTTTTT
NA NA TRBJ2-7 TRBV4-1 CASSQDRDASSYEQYF TGCGCCAGCAGCCAAGATCGCGACGCGAGCTCCTACGAGCAGTACTTC
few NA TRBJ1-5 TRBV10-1 CASSPNRGQPQHF TGCGCCAGCAGTCCAAACCGGGGACAGCCCCAGCATTTT
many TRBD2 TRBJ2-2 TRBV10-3 CATRRGLDPGELFF TGTGCCACCCGGCGCGGACTAGACCCCGGGGAGCTGTTTTTT
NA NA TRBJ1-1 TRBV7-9 CASSFGNTEAFF TGTGCCAGCAGCTTCGGTAACACTGAAGCTTTCTTT
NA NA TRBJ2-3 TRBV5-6 CASSLASDTQYF TGTGCCAGCAGCTTGGCGTCAGATACGCAGTATTTT
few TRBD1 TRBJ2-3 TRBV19 CASRLRGPTEDTQYF TGTGCCAGTAGGCTGAGGGGGCCCACCGAAGATACGCAGTATTTT
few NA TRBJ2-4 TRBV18 CASSPDSKNIQYF TGTGCCAGCTCGCCGGACAGCAAAAACATTCAGTACTTC
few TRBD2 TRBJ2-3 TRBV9 CASSVSSGVTDTQYF TGTGCCAGCAGCGTGTCTAGCGGGGTCACAGATACGCAGTATTTT
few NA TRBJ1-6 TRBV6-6 CASSYSLWSGSPLHF TGTGCCAGCAGTTACTCGTTGTGGTCAGGATCACCCCTCCACTTT
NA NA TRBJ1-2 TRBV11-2 CASSLDLDGYGYTF TGTGCCAGCAGCTTAGATTTGGATGGGTATGGCTACACCTTC
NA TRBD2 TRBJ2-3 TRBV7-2 CASTGGLAIDTQYF TGTGCCAGCACCGGCGGACTAGCAATAGATACGCAGTATTTT
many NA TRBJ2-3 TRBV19 CASSGSLGRSTDTQYF TGTGCCAGTAGCGGGAGCTTGGGACGGAGCACAGATACGCAGTATTTT
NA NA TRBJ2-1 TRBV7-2 CASSTSPYNEQFF TGTGCCAGCAGCACCAGCCCGTACAATGAGCAGTTCTTC
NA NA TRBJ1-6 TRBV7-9 CASSSSGVGSPLHF TGTGCCAGCAGCTCCAGCGGGGTTGGTTCACCCCTCCACTTT
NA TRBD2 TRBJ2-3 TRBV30 CAWGTSVDTQYF TGTGCCTGGGGGACTAGCGTCGATACGCAGTATTTT
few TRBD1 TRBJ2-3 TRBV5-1 CASSPGTGTSTDTQYF TGCGCCAGCAGCCCCGGGACAGGGACTAGCACAGATACGCAGTATTTT
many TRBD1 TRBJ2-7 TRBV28 CASSPPDRPEQYF TGTGCCAGCAGTCCCCCGGACAGGCCAGAGCAGTACTTC
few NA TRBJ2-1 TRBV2 CASRRSTVNEQFF TGTGCCAGCAGGAGGTCGACAGTCAATGAGCAGTTCTTC
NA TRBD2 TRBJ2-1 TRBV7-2 CASSQLAGVYLNEQFF TGTGCCAGCAGCCAACTAGCGGGGGTTTATTTGAATGAGCAGTTCTTC
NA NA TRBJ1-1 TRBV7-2 CASSLPRRDTEAFF TGTGCCAGCAGCTTACCTCGACGGGACACTGAAGCTTTCTTT